These 18 T cell receptor beta chains share one sample of origin, sequenced in a study of cytomegalovirus exposure and HLA in healthy donors. The primer mix had 60 Vbeta and 13 Jbeta primers. TCRdb's table, derived via immunoSEQ multiplex PCR, lists solely in-frame clones and lacks some. The sample records approximately 130,000 clones, around 85% being singletons. Input material: PBMCs. The receptors derive from a woman in her twenties or thirties in good health and CMV-seropositive.

This chain uses TRBV16 with TRBJ1-5; TRBD1 matches at 8 bases. CDR3 length: 16 residues. J lost 7 bases, V lost 4 bases, and 12 bases had no gene match. Germline V lookup: CDR1 KGHSY, CDR2 FQNENV. CDR3 DNA: TGTGCCAGCAGCCTATGGACAGGGCCTTTGGAACAGCCCCAGCATTTT. Its translation: CASSLWTGPLEQPQHF.

V and J are TRBV4-1 and TRBJ2-7; TRBD1 matches 8 bases. CDR1 and CDR2 (germline): MGHRA, YSYEKL. Trimming cost V 2 bases and J 5 bases; bases outside gene matches: 11. This CDR3 contains 16 residues. The CDR3 region is CASSQLDRAPKDEQYF. The CDR3 nucleotides are TGCGCCAGCAGCCAACTGGACAGGGCCCCTAAGGACGAGCAGTACTTC.

The chain employs TRBV6-7 and TRBJ2-7, with TRBD2 as a possible D gene (5 bases). TRBV6-7 is marked as an open reading frame, function uncertain. This CDR3 has 17 amino acids. The V end was cut by 5 bases, the J end by 0 bases, with 20 bases between. The CDR3 loop is CASSPFDLLGSSYEQYF. The CDR3 DNA reads TGTGCCAGCAGTCCTTTTGACCTACTAGGGAGCTCCTACGAGCAGTACTTC.

Points on this clone: Compared with germline, one end of the junction differs, possibly owing to a read error. The chain has TRBV6-6 and TRBJ1-1; the match to TRBD1 covers 8 bases. Germline assignment: CDR1 MNHNY and CDR2 SVGAGI (reference sequence). The CDR3 consists of 12 residues. The CDR3 loop is CASSWEGDRCLF. In nucleotides, the CDR3 is TGTGCCAGCAGTTGGGAGGGGGACAGGTGTCTCTTT.

This clone was counted between two and nine times. The chain links TRBV18 to TRBJ1-2, with TRBD1 identical over 10 bases. The germline CDR1 and CDR2 sequences are KGHSH and LQKENI. V lost 3 bases to trimming and J lost 6 bases; unmatched junction nucleotides: 7. This CDR3 is built from 15 residues. CDR3 sequence: CASSPTSDRGHGYTF. The CDR3 DNA follows: TGTGCCAGCTCACCGACCTCCGACAGGGGGCATGGCTACACCTTC.

V is TRBV5-1 and J is TRBJ2-5, with D possibly matching TRBD1 (5 bases). V was cut by 0 bases and J by 1 base, with 7 bases left in between. The CDR3 loop spans 14 amino acids. CDR1 and CDR2 from the germline V gene are SGHRS and YFSETQ. The CDR3 protein is CASSLGDSQETQYF. CDR3 DNA: TGCGCCAGCAGCTTGGGTGACAGCCAAGAGACCCAGTACTTC.

The gene calls are TRBV10-1 and TRBJ2-2; tentatively, D is TRBD1 (5 bases). Germline CDR1 and CDR2: WNHNN and SYGVQD (reference sequence). The V end was cut by 3 bases, the J end by 4 bases, with 6 bases between. This CDR3 is built from 13 residues. The CDR3 DNA follows: TGCGCCAGCAGTGACGACAGCACCGGGGAGCTGTTTTTT. It specifies CASSDDSTGELFF.

The chain couples TRBV19 to TRBJ2-7; maybe TRBD2 (6 bases). V lost 3 bases and J 5 bases, leaving 11 bases between the germline ends. The germline V gene encodes CDR1 LNHDA and CDR2 SQIVND (reference sequence). CDR3 length equals 13 residues. The CDR3 nucleotides are TGTGCCAGTAGTATTGGGGGGACCAACGAGCAGTACTTC. Translating gives CASSIGGTNEQYF.

This chain uses TRBV18 with TRBJ2-1; 7 bases are a match to TRBD1. This CDR3 spans 16 amino acids. Germline V gives CDR1 KGHSH, CDR2 LQKENI. V was pared by 3 bases and J by 6 bases, with 11 bases of the junction left unmatched. CDR3 loop: CASSPWSSGGSNEQFF. CDR3 DNA sequence: TGTGCCAGCTCACCCTGGTCGTCAGGGGGAAGCAATGAGCAGTTCTTC.

The count of this clone is one. The gene calls are TRBV7-3 and TRBJ1-1; 7 bases map to TRBD1. V was pared by 6 bases and J by 4 bases, with 5 bases of the junction left unmatched. The CDR3 runs 13 residues. Per germline, CDR1 SGHTA and CDR2 FQGTGA. The CDR3 is CASSTGAGTEAFF. The CDR3 DNA is TGTGCCAGCAGTACAGGGGCGGGCACTGAAGCTTTCTTT.

This clone has only one observation. The rearrangement joins TRBV4-1 to TRBJ2-3, with D tentatively TRBD1 (6 bases). The germline CDR1 and CDR2 sequences are MGHRA and YSYEKL. CDR3 length equals 15 residues. Trimming shortened V by 0 bases and J by 8 bases, and 15 bases separated the two germline ends. CDR3 residues: CASSQDRQGHGTQYF. The CDR3 DNA reads as TGCGCCAGCAGCCAAGATCGGCAGGGGCACGGTACGCAGTATTTT.

DNA of the CDR3: TGTGCCAGCAGTCGGGAAAGCACAGATACGCAGTATTTT. Its protein product is CASSRESTDTQYF. This chain connects TRBV2 to TRBJ2-3; D possibly corresponds to TRBD2 (5 bases). Trimming shortened V by 5 bases and J by 0 bases, and 6 bases separated the two germline ends. The CDR3 runs to 13 residues. Germline V lookup: CDR1 SNHLY, CDR2 FYNNEI.

The CDR3, as DNA: TGTGCCACGGTCGGACAGGGGGCAGGAAATCAGCCCCAGCATTTT. Translation: CATVGQGAGNQPQHF. The V call is TRBV28, the J call TRBJ1-5, with TRBD1 identical over 11 bases. The CDR3 has 15 amino acids. V shed 10 bases, J shed 4 bases, and the junction held 9 bases outside the gene matches. Germline V CDR1 and CDR2: MDHEN, SYDVKM.

This chain uses TRBV5-1 with TRBJ2-5, with 15 bases that match TRBD2. After removal of 4 bases from V and 2 bases from J, the junction contained 3 bases not matched to a gene. There are 16 residues in the CDR3. Germline V gives CDR1 SGHRS, CDR2 YFSETQ. For the CDR3, the DNA is TGCGCCAGCAGCCCCGGGACTAGCGGGGGGCAAGAGACCCAGTACTTC. It is translated as CASSPGTSGGQETQYF. Drawing the rest from reference TRBV5-1 and TRBJ2-5, the complete variable domain is KAGVTQTPRYLIKTRGQQVTLSCSPISGHRSVSWYQQTPGQGLQFLFEYFSETQRNKGNFPGRFSGRQFSNSRSEMNVSTLELGDSALYLCASSPGTSGGQETQYFGPGTRLLVL.

The gene calls are TRBV18 and TRBJ1-1; TRBD1 agrees at 7 bases. From germline, CDR1 is KGHSH and CDR2 LQKENI. The CDR3 is 14 amino acids. J was trimmed by 3 bases and V by 5 bases; bases with no gene match: 6. DNA for the CDR3: TGTGCCAGCTCATCGGACAGGAGTTACACTGAAGCTTTCTTT. It yields the protein CASSSDRSYTEAFF.

The chain couples TRBV5-1 to TRBJ2-3, with TRBD2 as a possible D gene (6 bases). Germline CDR1 and CDR2: SGHRS and YFSETQ. V dropped 0 bases and J dropped 0 bases, with 11 bases sitting between them. The CDR3 has 16 amino acids. The CDR3 sequence is CASSLGDFPSTDTQYF. The CDR3 DNA follows: TGCGCCAGCAGCTTGGGGGACTTCCCTAGCACAGATACGCAGTATTTT.

The V gene is TRBV5-1, the J gene TRBJ1-4, with no clear D. CDR3 size: 17 residues. V shed 2 bases and J shed 0 bases, with 14 bases lying between them. The germline V gene has CDR1 SGHRS and CDR2 YFSETQ. For the CDR3, the DNA is TGCGCCAGCAGCTTCGGAGGTCTGGACGCAACTAATGAAAAACTGTTTTTT. Protein sequence: CASSFGGLDATNEKLFF.

This chain connects TRBV9 to TRBJ1-1; 8 bases are shared with TRBD1. CDR1 SGDLS and CDR2 YYNGEE come from the germline V gene. The CDR3 contains 15 residues. The trim removed 6 bases at V and 0 bases at J, leaving 7 bases unmatched. CDR3 amino acids: CASTLGQGMNTEAFF. DNA for the CDR3: TGTGCCAGCACCCTAGGACAGGGAATGAACACTGAAGCTTTCTTT.